Here is one TCR beta chain with its context. The antigen remains undetermined. Libraries were prepared by immunoSEQ multiplex PCR; TCRdb keeps only in-frame clonotypes and omits some of them. The sample has some 77,000 clones, roughly 78% seen once. Trimming stripped 0 bases from V and 0 bases from J, with 9 bases between. The CDR3 totals 16 residues. Germline CDR1 reads ENHRY; CDR2 reads SYGVKD. The data were taken from a study of vaccination effects on CD4 cells after COVID-19. General study points: Few convalescent patients were studied, and early post-infection samples were lacking. Long after vaccination, the clones induced by infection and by vaccine shrank markedly in size.

The ViraFEST assay expanded antigen-specific CD4+ T cells with viral peptide pools before sequencing. Cultured cells yielded isolated CD4+ T cells after nine to ten days. Vaccinated recipients, who were negative for nucleocapsid antibodies, had no history of SARS-CoV-2 infection. Culturing of 2 million to 2.5 million PBMC per well took place with around 9.6 IU/ml IL-2 and approximately 9.1 ug/ml peptides. Cultures received IL-2 medium that replaced half the medium on days 3 and 7. The specimen comprised CD4+ T cells from PBMCs cultured with HCoV-OC43 spike peptides, sampled before COVID-19 vaccination. Subset denoted: HCoV-OC43 spike overlapping peptide pool stimulation. The TCR originated in a human donor who received a COVID-19 vaccine. The chain couples TRBV10-3 to TRBJ1-5; a possible D gene is TRBD1 (5 bases). The chain's CDR3 is CAISESDRNSNQPQHF. CDR3 DNA: TGTGCCATCAGTGAGTCTGACAGAAATAGCAATCAGCCCCAGCATTTT.